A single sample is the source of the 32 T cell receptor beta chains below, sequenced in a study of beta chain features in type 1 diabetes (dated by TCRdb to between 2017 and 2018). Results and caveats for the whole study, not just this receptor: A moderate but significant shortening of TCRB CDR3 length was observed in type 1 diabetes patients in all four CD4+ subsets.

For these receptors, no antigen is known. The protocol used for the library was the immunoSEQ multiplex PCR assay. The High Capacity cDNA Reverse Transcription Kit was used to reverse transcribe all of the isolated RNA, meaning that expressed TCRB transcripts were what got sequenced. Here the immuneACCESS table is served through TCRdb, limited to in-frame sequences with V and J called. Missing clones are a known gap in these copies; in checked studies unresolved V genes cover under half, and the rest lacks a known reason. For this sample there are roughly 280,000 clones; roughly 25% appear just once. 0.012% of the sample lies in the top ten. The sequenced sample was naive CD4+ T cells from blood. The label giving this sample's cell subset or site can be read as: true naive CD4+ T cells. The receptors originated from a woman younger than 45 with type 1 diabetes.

DNA of the CDR3: TGTGCCAGCAGCTTGGTGGCTAGCGGGGCTCAAGAGACCCAGTACTTC. Translating gives CASSLVASGAQETQYF. The V and J genes are TRBV5-6 and TRBJ2-5, with TRBD2 matching over 9 bases. Germline V gene data show CDR1 as SGHDT and CDR2 as YYEEEE. V lost 0 bases to trimming and J lost 2 bases; unmatched junction nucleotides: 5. CDR3 length: 16 amino acids.

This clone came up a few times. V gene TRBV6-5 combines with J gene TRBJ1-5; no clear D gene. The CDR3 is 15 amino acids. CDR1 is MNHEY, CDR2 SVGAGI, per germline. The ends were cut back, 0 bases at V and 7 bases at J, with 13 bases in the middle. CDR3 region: CASSYSTPVKQPQHF. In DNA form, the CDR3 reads TGTGCCAGCAGTTACTCGACACCGGTAAAACAGCCCCAGCATTTT.

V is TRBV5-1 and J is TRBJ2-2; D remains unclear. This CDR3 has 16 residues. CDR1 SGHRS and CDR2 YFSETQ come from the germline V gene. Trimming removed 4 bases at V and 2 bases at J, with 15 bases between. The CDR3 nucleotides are TGCGCCAGCAGCGTAGACTTACACTATAACACCGGGGAGCTGTTTTTT. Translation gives CASSVDLHYNTGELFF.

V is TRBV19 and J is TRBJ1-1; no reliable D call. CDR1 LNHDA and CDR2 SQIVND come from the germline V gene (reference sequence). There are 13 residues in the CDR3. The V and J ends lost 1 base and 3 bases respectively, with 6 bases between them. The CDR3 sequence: CASSIGADTEAFF. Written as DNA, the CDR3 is TGTGCCAGTAGTATAGGCGCGGACACTGAAGCTTTCTTT.

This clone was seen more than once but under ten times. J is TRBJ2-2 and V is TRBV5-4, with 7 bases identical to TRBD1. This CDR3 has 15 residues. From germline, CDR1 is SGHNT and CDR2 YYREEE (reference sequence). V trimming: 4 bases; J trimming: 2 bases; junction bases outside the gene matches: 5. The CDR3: CASSRDSQNTGELFF. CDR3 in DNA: TGTGCCAGCAGCAGGGACAGCCAAAACACCGGGGAGCTGTTTTTT.

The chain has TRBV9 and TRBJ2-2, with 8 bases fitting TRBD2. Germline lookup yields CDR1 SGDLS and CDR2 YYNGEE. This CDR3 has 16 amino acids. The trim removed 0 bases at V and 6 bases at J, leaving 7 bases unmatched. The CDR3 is CASSVEVGRAPGELFF. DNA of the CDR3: TGTGCCAGCAGCGTAGAAGTCGGGAGGGCCCCCGGGGAGCTGTTTTTT.

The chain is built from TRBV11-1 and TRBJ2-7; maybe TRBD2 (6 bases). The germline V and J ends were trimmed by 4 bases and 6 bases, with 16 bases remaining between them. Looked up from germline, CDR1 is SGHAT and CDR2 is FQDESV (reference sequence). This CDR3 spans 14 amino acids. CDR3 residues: CASSSGTPGGEQYF. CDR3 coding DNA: TGTGCCAGCAGCTCCGGGACTCCCGGGGGCGAGCAGTACTTC.

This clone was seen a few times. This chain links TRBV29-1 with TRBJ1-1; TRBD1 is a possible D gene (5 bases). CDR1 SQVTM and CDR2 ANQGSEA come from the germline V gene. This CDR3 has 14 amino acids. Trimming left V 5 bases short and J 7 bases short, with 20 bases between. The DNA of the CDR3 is TGCAGCGTTATAGGGGAAACCCGTTACGATGAAGCTTTCTTT. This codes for CSVIGETRYDEAFF. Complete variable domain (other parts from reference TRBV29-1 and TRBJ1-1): SAVISQKPSRDICQRGTSLTIQCQVDSQVTMMFWYRQQPGQSLTLIATANQGSEATYESGFVIDKFPISRPNLTFSTLTVSNMSPEDSSIYLCSVIGETRYDEAFFGQGTRLTVV.

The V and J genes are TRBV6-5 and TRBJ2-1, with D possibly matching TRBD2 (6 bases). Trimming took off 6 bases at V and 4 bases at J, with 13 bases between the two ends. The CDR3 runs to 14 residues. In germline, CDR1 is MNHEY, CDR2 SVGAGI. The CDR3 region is CASRLGGPYNEQFF. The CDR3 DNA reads TGTGCCAGCAGACTCGGAGGGCCTTACAATGAGCAGTTCTTC.

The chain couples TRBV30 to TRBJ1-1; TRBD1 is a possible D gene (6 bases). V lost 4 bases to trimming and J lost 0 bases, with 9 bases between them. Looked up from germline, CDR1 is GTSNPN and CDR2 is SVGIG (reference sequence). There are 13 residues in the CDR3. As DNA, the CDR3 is TGTGCCTGGAACAGGGACCTGAACACTGAAGCTTTCTTT. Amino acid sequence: CAWNRDLNTEAFF.

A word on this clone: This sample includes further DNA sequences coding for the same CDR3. The CDR3 region has the DNA TGTGCCAGCAGCGTAGAACAGTTCTATGGCTACACCTTC. Translation: CASSVEQFYGYTF. This chain joins TRBV9 and TRBJ1-2; no firm D call. CDR3 size: 13 residues. Germline V gene sequence: CDR1 SGDLS, CDR2 YYNGEE. Trimming left V 0 bases short and J 4 bases short, with 7 bases between. The variable domain in full, completed from reference TRBV9 and TRBJ1-2, reads DSGVTQTPKHLITATGQRVTLRCSPRSGDLSVYWYQQSLDQGLQFLIQYYNGEERAKGNILERFSAQQFPDLHSELNLSSLELGDSALYFCASSVEQFYGYTFGSGTRLTVV.

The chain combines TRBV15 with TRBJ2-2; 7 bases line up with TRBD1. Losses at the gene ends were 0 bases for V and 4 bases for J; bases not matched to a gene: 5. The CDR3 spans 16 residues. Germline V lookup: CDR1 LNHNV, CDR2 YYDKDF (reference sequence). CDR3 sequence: CATSRETTGITGELFF. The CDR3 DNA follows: TGTGCCACCAGCAGAGAAACGACAGGGATCACCGGGGAGCTGTTTTTT. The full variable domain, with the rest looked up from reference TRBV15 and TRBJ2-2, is DAMVIQNPRYQVTQFGKPVTLSCSQTLNHNVMYWYQQKSSQAPKLLFHYYDKDFNNEADTPDNFQSRRPNTSFCFLDIRSPGLGDTAMYLCATSRETTGITGELFFGEGSRLTVL.

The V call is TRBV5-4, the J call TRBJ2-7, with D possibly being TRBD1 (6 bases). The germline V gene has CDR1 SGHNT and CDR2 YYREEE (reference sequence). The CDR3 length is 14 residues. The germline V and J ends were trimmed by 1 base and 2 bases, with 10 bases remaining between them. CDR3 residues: CASSLFEGAYEQYF. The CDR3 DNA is TGTGCCAGCAGCTTGTTTGAGGGGGCCTACGAGCAGTACTTC.

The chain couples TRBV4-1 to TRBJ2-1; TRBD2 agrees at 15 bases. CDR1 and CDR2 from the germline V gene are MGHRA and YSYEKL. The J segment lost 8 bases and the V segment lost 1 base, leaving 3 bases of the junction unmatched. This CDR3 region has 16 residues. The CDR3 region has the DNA TGCGCCAGCAGCCAAGTAGGGACTAGCGGGAGGCATGAGCAGTTCTTC. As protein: CASSQVGTSGRHEQFF.

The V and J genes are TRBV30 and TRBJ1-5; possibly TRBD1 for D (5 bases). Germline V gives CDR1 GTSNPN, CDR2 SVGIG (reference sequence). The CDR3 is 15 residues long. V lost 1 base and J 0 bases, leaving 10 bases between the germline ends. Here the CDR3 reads CAWSGGLHSNQPQHF. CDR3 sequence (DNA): TGTGCCTGGAGTGGGGGACTCCATAGCAATCAGCCCCAGCATTTT. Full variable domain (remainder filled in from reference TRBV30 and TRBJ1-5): SQTIHQWPATLVQPVGSPLSLECTVEGTSNPNLYWYRQAAGRGLQLLFYSVGIGQISSEVPQNLSASRPQDRQFILSSKKLLLSDSGFYLCAWSGGLHSNQPQHFGDGTRLSIL.

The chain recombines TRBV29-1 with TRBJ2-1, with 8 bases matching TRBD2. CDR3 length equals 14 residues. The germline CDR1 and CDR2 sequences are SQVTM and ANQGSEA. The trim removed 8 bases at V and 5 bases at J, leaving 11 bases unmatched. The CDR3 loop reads CSPVFGGRNNEQFF. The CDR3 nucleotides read TGCAGCCCAGTCTTCGGCGGGAGGAACAATGAGCAGTTCTTC.

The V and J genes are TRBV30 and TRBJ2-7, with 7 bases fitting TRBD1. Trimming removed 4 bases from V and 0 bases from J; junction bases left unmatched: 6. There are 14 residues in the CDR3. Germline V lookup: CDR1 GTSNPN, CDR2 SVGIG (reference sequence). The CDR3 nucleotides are TGTGCCTGGATGAAGGGGGACAGCTCCTACGAGCAGTACTTC. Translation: CAWMKGDSSYEQYF.

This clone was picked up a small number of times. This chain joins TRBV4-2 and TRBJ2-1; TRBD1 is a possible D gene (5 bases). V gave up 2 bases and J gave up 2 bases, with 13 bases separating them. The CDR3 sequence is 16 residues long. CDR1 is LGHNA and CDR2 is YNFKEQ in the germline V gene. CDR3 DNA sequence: TGTGCCAGCAGCCAACCCGCAGGGTCCCCCTACAATGAGCAGTTCTTC. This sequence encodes CASSQPAGSPYNEQFF.

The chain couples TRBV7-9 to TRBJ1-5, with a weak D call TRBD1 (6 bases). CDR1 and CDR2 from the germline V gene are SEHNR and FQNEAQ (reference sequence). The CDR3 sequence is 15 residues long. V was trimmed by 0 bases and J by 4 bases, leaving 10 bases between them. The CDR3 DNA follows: TGTGCCAGCAGCTTAGCGCAGGGGTCGAATCAGCCCCAGCATTTT. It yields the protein CASSLAQGSNQPQHF.

The CDR3 sequence: CASSPDTLMQPQHF. The CDR3 DNA sequence: TGCGCCAGCAGCCCGGACACCCTGATGCAGCCCCAGCATTTT. The rearrangement links TRBV4-1 to TRBJ1-5, with D possibly matching TRBD1 (5 bases). The V gene lost 4 bases and the J gene lost 7 bases, with 14 bases spanning the gap. Per the germline V gene, CDR1 is MGHRA and CDR2 is YSYEKL. The CDR3 sequence is 14 residues long.

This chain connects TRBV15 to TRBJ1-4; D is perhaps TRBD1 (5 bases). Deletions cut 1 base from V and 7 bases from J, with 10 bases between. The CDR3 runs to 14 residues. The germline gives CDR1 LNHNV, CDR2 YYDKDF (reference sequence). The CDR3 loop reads CATSRAGQGEKLFF. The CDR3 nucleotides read TGTGCCACCAGCAGAGCCGGGCAGGGTGAAAAACTGTTTTTT.

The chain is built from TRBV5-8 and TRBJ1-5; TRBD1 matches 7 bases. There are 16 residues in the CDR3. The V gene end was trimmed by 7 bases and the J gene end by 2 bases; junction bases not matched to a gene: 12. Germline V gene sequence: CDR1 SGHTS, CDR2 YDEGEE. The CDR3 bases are TGTGCCAGCTCAGGGGGGCGCGGTACTGGCAATCAGCCCCAGCATTTT. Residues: CASSGGRGTGNQPQHF.

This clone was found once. The CDR3 DNA sequence: TGTGCCAGCAGAGAAATCCAGGGGTGGAGCACAGATACGCAGTATTTT. Protein: CASREIQGWSTDTQYF. The rearrangement uses TRBV2 and TRBJ2-3; D is perhaps TRBD1 (6 bases). There are 16 residues in the CDR3. V lost 6 bases and J 0 bases, leaving 16 bases between the germline ends. In germline, CDR1 is SNHLY, CDR2 FYNNEI.

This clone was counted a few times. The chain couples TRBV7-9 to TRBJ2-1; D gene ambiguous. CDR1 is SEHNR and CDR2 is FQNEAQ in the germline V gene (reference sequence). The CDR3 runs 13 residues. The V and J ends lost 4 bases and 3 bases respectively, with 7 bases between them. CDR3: CASSSLDYNEQFF. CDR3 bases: TGTGCCAGCAGCTCGCTAGACTACAATGAGCAGTTCTTC. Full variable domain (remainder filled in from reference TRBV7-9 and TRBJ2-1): DTGVSQNPRHKITKRGQNVTFRCDPISEHNRLYWYRQTLGQGPEFLTYFQNEAQLEKSRLLSDRFSAERPKGSFSTLEIQRTEQGDSAMYLCASSSLDYNEQFFGPGTRLTVL.

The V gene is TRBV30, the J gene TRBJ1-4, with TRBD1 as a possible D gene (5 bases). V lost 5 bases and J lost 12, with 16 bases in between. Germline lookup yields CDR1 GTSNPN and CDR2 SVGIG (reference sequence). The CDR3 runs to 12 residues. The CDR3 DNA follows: TGTGCCTGGGCGAGGTACCAAGGGGAACTGTTTTTT. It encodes CAWARYQGELFF.

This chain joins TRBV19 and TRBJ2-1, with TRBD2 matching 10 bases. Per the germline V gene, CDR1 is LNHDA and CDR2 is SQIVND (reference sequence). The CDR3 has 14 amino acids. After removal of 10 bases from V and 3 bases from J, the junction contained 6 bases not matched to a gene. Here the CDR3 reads CATAGTSVYNEQFF. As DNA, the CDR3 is TGTGCCACTGCGGGGACTAGCGTCTACAATGAGCAGTTCTTC.

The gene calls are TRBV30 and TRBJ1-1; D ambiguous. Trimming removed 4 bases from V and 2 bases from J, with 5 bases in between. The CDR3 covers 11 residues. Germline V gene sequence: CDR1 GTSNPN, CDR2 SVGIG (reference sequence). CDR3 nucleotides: TGTGCCTGGACTAAAAACACTGAAGCTTTCTTT. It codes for CAWTKNTEAFF.

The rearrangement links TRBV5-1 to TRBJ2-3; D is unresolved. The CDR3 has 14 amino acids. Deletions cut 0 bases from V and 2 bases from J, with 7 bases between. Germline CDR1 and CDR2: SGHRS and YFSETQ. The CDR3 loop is CASSLVPDTDTQYF. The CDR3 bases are TGCGCCAGCAGCTTGGTGCCAGACACAGATACGCAGTATTTT. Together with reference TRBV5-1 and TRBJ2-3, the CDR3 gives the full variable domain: KAGVTQTPRYLIKTRGQQVTLSCSPISGHRSVSWYQQTPGQGLQFLFEYFSETQRNKGNFPGRFSGRQFSNSRSEMNVSTLELGDSALYLCASSLVPDTDTQYFGPGTRLTVL.

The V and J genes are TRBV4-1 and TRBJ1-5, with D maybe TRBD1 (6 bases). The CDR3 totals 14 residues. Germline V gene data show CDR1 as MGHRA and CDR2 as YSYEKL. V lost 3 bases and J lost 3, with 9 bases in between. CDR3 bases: TGCGCCAGCAGCCAGACAGGTACCAATCAGCCCCAGCATTTT. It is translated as CASSQTGTNQPQHF.

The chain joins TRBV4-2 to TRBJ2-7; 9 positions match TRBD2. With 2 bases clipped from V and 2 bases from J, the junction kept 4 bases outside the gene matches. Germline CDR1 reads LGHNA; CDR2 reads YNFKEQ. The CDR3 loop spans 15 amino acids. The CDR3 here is CASSQHPSGAYEQYF. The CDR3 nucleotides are TGTGCCAGCAGCCAACATCCTAGCGGGGCCTACGAGCAGTACTTC.

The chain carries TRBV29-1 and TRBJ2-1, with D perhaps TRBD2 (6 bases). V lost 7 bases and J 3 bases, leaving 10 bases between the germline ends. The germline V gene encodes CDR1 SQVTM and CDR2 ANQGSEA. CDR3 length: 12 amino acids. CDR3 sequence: CSGRGSYNEQFF. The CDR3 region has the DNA TGCAGCGGACGGGGGAGCTACAATGAGCAGTTCTTC.

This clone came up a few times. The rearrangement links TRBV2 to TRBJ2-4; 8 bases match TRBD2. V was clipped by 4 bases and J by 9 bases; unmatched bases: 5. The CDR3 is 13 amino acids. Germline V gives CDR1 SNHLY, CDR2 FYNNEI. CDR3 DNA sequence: TGTGCCAGCAGTGTGCGGGGGGTTGGCATTCAGTACTTC. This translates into CASSVRGVGIQYF.